This TCR beta chain was captured by sequencing in a study of early T cells in non-severe SARS-CoV-2 infection. Study observations and caveats: VDJdb-based annotation leaned toward anti-spike CD8 responses and missed private and CD4 specificities.

The sample holds a few counts of this clonotype. What it recognizes is unknown. Individual cDNA molecules were tagged with unique molecular identifiers. TCRdb recomputed calls from the 5' RACE reads with MiXCR, one row per CDR3 protein. There are under 60,000 distinct CDR3 sequences in the sample; about 12% occur only once, and about a tenth lies in the top ten. CDR1 and CDR2 from the germline V gene are SGHTA and FQGNSA. The CDR3 sequence is 14 residues long. With 2 bases removed from V and 1 base from J, the gap between germline ends came to 5 bases. Source material: whole blood. The clonotype comes from an adult who was a healthcare worker with PCR-confirmed SARS-CoV-2 infection or an uninfected control (not recorded which). The chain links TRBV7-2 to TRBJ2-2; D gene unclear. CDR3 sequence reads: CASSLSWNTGELFF. The DNA for the CDR3 is TGTGCCAGCAGCTTATCCTGGAACACCGGGGAGCTGTTTTTT.